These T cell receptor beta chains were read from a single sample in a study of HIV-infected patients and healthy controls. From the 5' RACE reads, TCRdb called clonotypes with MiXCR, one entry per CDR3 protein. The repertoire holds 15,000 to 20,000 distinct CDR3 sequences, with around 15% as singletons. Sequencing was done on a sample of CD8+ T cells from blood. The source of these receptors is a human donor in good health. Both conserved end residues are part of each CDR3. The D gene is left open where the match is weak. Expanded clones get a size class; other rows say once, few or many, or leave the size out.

CDR3: CASSWGQGLSYEQYF
DNA: TGTGCCAGCAGTTGGGGACAGGGGCTCTCCTACGAGCAGTACTTC
V: TRBV28
size: many
J: TRBJ2-7
D: TRBD1

CDR3: CASSPEVRANYGYTF
DNA: TGTGCCAGCAGCCCAGAGGTTCGAGCTAACTATGGCTACACCTTC
V: TRBV12-3/TRBV12-4
size: medium-sized
J: TRBJ1-2
D: .

CDR3: CASSQDPGQGTQETQYF
DNA: TGTGCCAGCAGCCAGGACCCGGGACAGGGGACCCAAGAGACCCAGTACTTC
V: TRBV14
size: many
J: TRBJ2-5
D: TRBD1

CDR3: CASSDSPTGEQYF
DNA: TGTGCCAGCAGCGATTCTCCGACGGGGGAGCAGTACTTC
V: TRBV7-9
size: many
J: TRBJ2-7
D: .

CDR3: CASNKQGCSLNEKLFF
DNA: TGTGCCAGCAACAAACAGGGGTGCTCCCTTAATGAAAAACTGTTTTTT
V: TRBV21-1
size: .
J: TRBJ1-4
D: .

CDR3: CASSLARTQLANYGYTF
DNA: TGTGCCAGCAGCTTAGCTAGGACGCAACTAGCTAACTATGGCTACACCTTC
V: TRBV7-8
size: many
J: TRBJ1-2
D: .

CDR3: CASRESYEQYF
DNA: TGTGCCAGCAGAGAGTCCTACGAGCAGTACTTC
V: TRBV12-3/TRBV12-4
size: .
J: TRBJ2-7
D: .

CDR3: CASSEVTGATDTQYF
DNA: TGCGCCAGCAGTGAGGTAACAGGGGCCACAGATACGCAGTATTTT
V: TRBV10-2
size: few
J: TRBJ2-3
D: TRBD1

CDR3: CASSQDRGNNEQFF
DNA: TGCGCCAGCAGCCAAGATCGGGGAAATAATGAGCAGTTCTTC
V: TRBV4-1
size: many
J: TRBJ2-1
D: .

CDR3: CASLFGKTEAFF
DNA: TGTGCCAGCTTATTCGGTAAAACTGAAGCTTTCTTT
V: TRBV28
size: few
J: TRBJ1-1
D: .